This is a list of T cell receptor beta chains from one sample in a study of OX40 agonist ivuxolimab in advanced cancers. Repertoires were generated with immunoSEQ multiplex PCR, while TCRdb's copy carries only in-frame clones and drops some. Among some 87,000 clones, 90% were seen once, and the ten largest hold under 2%. The sequencing here drew on CD4+ or CD8+ T cells sorted from blood, taken in a trial of the OX40 agonist ivuxolimab. These receptors came from an adult with an advanced solid tumor such as melanoma, head and neck, liver or kidney cancer. CDR3s include the opening cysteine and the closing phenylalanine or tryptophan. The order of the fields is clone size, J gene, V gene, D gene, CDR3 DNA, CDR3 protein. The D gene is left open where the match is weak. Size is stated for part of the rows, as once, few or many counts, or as a class when the clone is expanded.

-	TRBJ1-1	TRBV2	-	TGTGCCAGCAGTGAAGAGGTTTTAAGGACTGAAGCTTTCTTT	CASSEEVLRTEAFF
-	TRBJ2-2	TRBV19	TRBD1	TGTGCCAGTAGTATTTCTTGGACAGGGAACACCGGGGAGCTGTTTTTT	CASSISWTGNTGELFF
-	TRBJ1-1	TRBV7-2	-	TGTGCCAGCAGCTTATCGCGGGGGCACACTGAAGCTTTCTTT	CASSLSRGHTEAFF
-	TRBJ2-5	TRBV11-3	TRBD2	TGTGCCAGCAGCTTAGGAAGGACAAGCGGGGATGGAAAAGAGACCCAGTACTTC	CASSLGRTSGDGKETQYF
few	TRBJ2-7	TRBV19	TRBD2	TGTGCCAGTAGTATGAGGCTAGCGGGCCCCTACGAGCAGTACTTC	CASSMRLAGPYEQYF
-	TRBJ1-2	TRBV27	-	TGTGCCAGCAGTTTCGTACCGTCGTACTATGGCTACACCTTC	CASSFVPSYYGYTF
-	TRBJ2-5	TRBV2	-	TGTGCCAGCCTCCCGACGGAGCAAGAGACCCAGTACTTC	CASLPTEQETQYF
-	TRBJ2-7	TRBV27	TRBD1	TGTGCCAGCAGTTTATCGACAGGGCTCTACGAGCAGTACTTC	CASSLSTGLYEQYF
-	TRBJ2-7	TRBV11-3	-	TGTGCCAGCAGCATCCGGGACTACGAGCAGTACTTC	CASSIRDYEQYF
few	TRBJ1-2	TRBV4-3	-	TGCGCCAGCAGCCAAGAGGTCAGAAACTATGGCTACACCTTC	CASSQEVRNYGYTF
-	TRBJ2-1	TRBV6-5	TRBD1	TGTGCCAGCAGTTTGACAGGGAGAAATGAGCAGTTCTTC	CASSLTGRNEQFF
-	TRBJ2-5	TRBV6-1	TRBD1	TGTGCCAGCAGGAGGGACAGAGCACAAGAGACCCAGTACTTC	CASRRDRAQETQYF
-	TRBJ2-1	TRBV9	TRBD1	TGTGCCAGCAGCGTAGCTCCAGACAGGGGTGAGCAGTTCTTC	CASSVAPDRGEQFF
-	TRBJ1-4	TRBV6-6	TRBD1	TGTGCCAGCAGTCCCCCGGGACAGTATAATGAAAAACTGTTTTTT	CASSPPGQYNEKLFF
-	TRBJ2-4	TRBV15	-	TGTGCCACCAGCAGGTCTCGGGGGCAGGGGAACATTCAGTACTTC	CATSRSRGQGNIQYF
-	TRBJ2-3	TRBV11-3	-	TGTGCCAGCAGCTTACCAGGCCGGGCGGATACGCAGTATTTT	CASSLPGRADTQYF
-	TRBJ2-1	TRBV29-1	-	TGCAGCGTTGAAGTCAGTGGGGCCTACAATGAGCAGTTCTTC	CSVEVSGAYNEQFF
-	TRBJ1-2	TRBV6-6	-	TGTGCCAGCAGTGAGATGGCAAACTATGGCTACACCTTC	CASSEMANYGYTF
-	TRBJ2-3	TRBV5-1	TRBD2	TGCGCCAGCAGCTCCAGAGCTGGACTAGCGGGAGATTCGGATACGCAGTATTTT	CASSSRAGLAGDSDTQYF
-	TRBJ2-2	TRBV7-3	-	TGTGCCAGCAGCTTAACATCTCCGGGGGCCGGGGAGCTGTTTTTT	CASSLTSPGAGELFF
-	TRBJ2-3	TRBV7-9	-	TGTGCCAGCAGCTTGTCACGGGCGGAGACAGATACGCAGTATTTT	CASSLSRAETDTQYF
-	TRBJ2-1	TRBV7-3	TRBD2	TGTGCCAGCAGCGGGGCTAGCGGGAGCCGTAATGAGCAGTTCTTC	CASSGASGSRNEQFF
-	TRBJ2-1	TRBV4-2	-	TGTGCCAGCAGCCAAGGTTCGGGCGGGGTTAACAATGAGCAGTTCTTC	CASSQGSGGVNNEQFF
-	TRBJ2-1	TRBV19	TRBD1	TGTGCCAGTAGCCCCGCCCGTTGGGGACAGGGTGGAAATGAGCAGTTCTTC	CASSPARWGQGGNEQFF
-	TRBJ2-3	TRBV18	TRBD1	TGTGCCAGCTCCCCAGGACAGGGGGCGGTTGCAGATACGCAGTATTTT	CASSPGQGAVADTQYF
-	TRBJ2-7	TRBV5-1	TRBD2	TGCGCCAGCAGCTTGCGCCTAGCGGGAGGCTACGTTTACGAGCAGTACTTC	CASSLRLAGGYVYEQYF
-	TRBJ2-7	TRBV6-6	TRBD2	TGTGCCAGCAGTTACCGACCGAGCGGGGTAAACTACGAGCAGTACTTC	CASSYRPSGVNYEQYF
-	TRBJ2-1	TRBV18	TRBD1	TGTGCCAGCTCACCACCCTCAGGACAGGGGGAGAGACGGCAGTTCTTC	CASSPPSGQGERRQFF
-	TRBJ2-1	TRBV7-2	-	TGTGCCAGCAGCTTAGAGCTTGGGGGTGAGCAGTTCTTC	CASSLELGGEQFF
few	TRBJ1-2	TRBV6-5	TRBD1	TGTGCCAGCAGGCCTACAGGGGGGGGTGGCTACACCTTC	CASRPTGGGGYTF
-	TRBJ2-7	TRBV5-4	-	TGTGCCAGCAGCTTGGGGTTTTCCTACGAGCAGTACTTC	CASSLGFSYEQYF
-	TRBJ2-7	TRBV29-1	TRBD2	TGCAGCGTGGAAGCGGGGGGAACCTACGAGCAGTACTTC	CSVEAGGTYEQYF
-	TRBJ1-1	TRBV19	-	TGTGCCAGTAGTATCGCAGGGGACACTGAAGCTTTCTTT	CASSIAGDTEAFF
-	TRBJ2-1	TRBV9	-	TGTGCCAGCATCCGACTGAAGACAACCAGCGGAGCCTACAATGAGCAGTTCTTC	CASIRLKTTSGAYNEQFF
-	TRBJ2-7	TRBV19	-	TGTGCCAGTAGTATAGATCTGGCGGCCCGCGCGGAGCAGTACTTC	CASSIDLAARAEQYF
few	TRBJ2-3	TRBV7-2	-	TGTGCCAGCACTCTGCTCGCGTCCCAGGGGGATACGCAGTATTTT	CASTLLASQGDTQYF
-	TRBJ2-3	TRBV30	TRBD2	TGTGCCTGGAGTGCAGGACTAGCGGGAGGAAGGCCAGATACGCAGTATTTT	CAWSAGLAGGRPDTQYF
-	TRBJ2-7	TRBV6-5	-	TGTGCCAGCAGTTACGTCGAGACCTACGAGCAGTACTTC	CASSYVETYEQYF
-	TRBJ1-5	TRBV6-5	-	TGTGCCAGCAGTCCCATACCGGGGGCCGGTCAGCCCCAGCATTTT	CASSPIPGAGQPQHF
-	TRBJ2-1	TRBV5-1	TRBD2	TGCGCCAGCAGCGCCCTCGCGGGAGGTAACAATGAGCAGTTCTTC	CASSALAGGNNEQFF
-	TRBJ2-5	TRBV5-4	TRBD2	TGTGCCAGCAGCTTGATGCAAGCGGGGGAGACCCAGTACTTC	CASSLMQAGETQYF
-	TRBJ2-2	TRBV4-2	-	TGTGCCAGCACCCTAACGAACACCGGGGAGCTGTTTTTT	CASTLTNTGELFF
-	TRBJ1-5	TRBV6-6	TRBD1	TGTGCCAGCAGTGACCAGGGGGCGGCTGGACAGCCCCAGCATTTT	CASSDQGAAGQPQHF
-	TRBJ2-7	TRBV29-1	TRBD1	TGCAGCGCGGGACAGGGGGCCAACGAGCAGTACTTC	CSAGQGANEQYF
-	TRBJ2-7	TRBV18	TRBD2	TGTGCCAGCTCACCTACTAGCGGGAGGGGGCTTGAGCAGTACTTC	CASSPTSGRGLEQYF
few	TRBJ1-1	TRBV7-3	-	TGTGCCAGCAGCTTCGGACCGGGCACTGAAGCTTTCTTT	CASSFGPGTEAFF
-	TRBJ2-7	TRBV19	-	TGTGCCAGTAGTCCCAGGGACTCGCTTTCCTACGAGCAGTACTTC	CASSPRDSLSYEQYF
-	TRBJ2-1	TRBV11-3	TRBD2	TGTGCCAGCAGCTTACCAAGACTAGCGGGGGTTTACTCCTACAATGAGCAGTTCTTC	CASSLPRLAGVYSYNEQFF
once	TRBJ2-1	TRBV7-3	-	TGTGCCAGCAGCTTAAGACTCGACAATGAGCAGTTCTTC	CASSLRLDNEQFF
-	TRBJ2-5	TRBV7-9	TRBD2	TGTGCCAGCAGCTTCGAGGGAGGGGAGACCCAGTACTTC	CASSFEGGETQYF
-	TRBJ2-6	TRBV19	-	TGTGCCAGTAGTAGCGGCAGAAGATCTGGGGCCAACGTCCTGACTTTC	CASSSGRRSGANVLTF
-	TRBJ2-6	TRBV27	TRBD2	TGTGCCAGCAGCCGTTGGGGGGGTCTCTCTGGGGCCAACGTCCTGACTTTC	CASSRWGGLSGANVLTF
-	TRBJ1-2	TRBV9	-	TGTGCCAGCAGCTCCCGGTGGGGGGCGGCGGGAGGCTACACCTTC	CASSSRWGAAGGYTF
-	TRBJ1-1	TRBV5-1	-	TGCGCCAGCGCTAGGTCCGTGAACACTGAAGCTTTCTTT	CASARSVNTEAFF